This TCR beta chain came from a study of control samples from healthy donors and cancer patients. Assay: immunoSEQ multiplex PCR; the TCRdb copy retains only in-frame clones and omits some. Of about 89,000 clones in the sample, roughly 86% were seen once. V lost 2 bases and J 3 bases, leaving 17 bases between the germline ends. Per the germline V gene, CDR1 is MNHNS and CDR2 is SASEGT. CDR3 size: 16 residues. The chain is built from TRBV6-1 and TRBJ2-7, with D tentatively TRBD2 (7 bases). This clonotype originated in a man younger than 40 in good health. The sequencing input was blood. CDR3 sequence reads: CASSESSRGGLYEQYV. The CDR3 nucleotides read TGTGCCAGCAGTGAAAGTTCTCGCGGGGGCCTCTACGAGCAGTACGTC.